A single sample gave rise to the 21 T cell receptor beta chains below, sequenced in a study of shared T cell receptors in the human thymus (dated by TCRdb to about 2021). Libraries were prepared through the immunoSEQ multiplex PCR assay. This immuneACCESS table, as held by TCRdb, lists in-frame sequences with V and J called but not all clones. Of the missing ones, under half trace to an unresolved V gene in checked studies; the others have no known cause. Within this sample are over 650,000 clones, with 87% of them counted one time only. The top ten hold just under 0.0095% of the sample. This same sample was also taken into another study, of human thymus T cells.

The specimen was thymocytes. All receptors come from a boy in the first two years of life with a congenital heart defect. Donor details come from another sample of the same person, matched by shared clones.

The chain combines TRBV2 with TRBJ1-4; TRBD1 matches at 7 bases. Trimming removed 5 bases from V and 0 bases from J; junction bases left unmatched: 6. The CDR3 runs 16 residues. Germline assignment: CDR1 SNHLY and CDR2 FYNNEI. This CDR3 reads CASSSGTEATNEKLFF. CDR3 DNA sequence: TGTGCCAGCAGTTCCGGGACAGAAGCAACTAATGAAAAACTGTTTTTT.

CDR3 residues: CASSPLPGLAGGEQYF. The CDR3 nucleotides are TGTGCCAGCAGCCCCCTTCCGGGACTAGCGGGTGGCGAGCAGTACTTC. The chain has TRBV9 and TRBJ2-7, with 12 bases identical to TRBD2. The CDR3 sequence is 16 residues long. The junction had 11 bases not matched to a gene; V was cut back by 4 bases and J by 6 bases. Germline-derived CDR1 and CDR2 are SGDLS and YYNGEE.

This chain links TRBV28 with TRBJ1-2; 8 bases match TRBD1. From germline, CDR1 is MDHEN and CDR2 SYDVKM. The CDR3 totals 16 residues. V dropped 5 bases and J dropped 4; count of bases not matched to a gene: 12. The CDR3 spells CASSPRTGQGGYGYTF. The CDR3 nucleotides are TGTGCCAGCAGTCCCCGCACCGGACAGGGAGGCTATGGCTACACCTTC.

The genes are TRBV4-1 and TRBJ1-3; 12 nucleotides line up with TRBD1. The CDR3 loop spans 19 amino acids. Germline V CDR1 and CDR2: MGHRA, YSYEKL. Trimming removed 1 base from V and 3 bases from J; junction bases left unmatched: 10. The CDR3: CASSQVQGTGGYYGNTIYF. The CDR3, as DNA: TGCGCCAGCAGCCAAGTTCAAGGGACAGGGGGCTATTATGGAAACACCATATATTTT.

The DNA of the CDR3 is TGTGCCAGCAGTCCAGGTAGCGGGGACACAGATACGCAGTATTTT. This codes for CASSPGSGDTDTQYF. The rearrangement uses TRBV6-4 and TRBJ2-3; TRBD2 aligns across 8 bases. After removal of 5 bases from V and 2 bases from J, the junction contained 6 bases not matched to a gene. The CDR3 totals 15 residues. Looked up from germline, CDR1 is MRHNA and CDR2 is SNTAGT.

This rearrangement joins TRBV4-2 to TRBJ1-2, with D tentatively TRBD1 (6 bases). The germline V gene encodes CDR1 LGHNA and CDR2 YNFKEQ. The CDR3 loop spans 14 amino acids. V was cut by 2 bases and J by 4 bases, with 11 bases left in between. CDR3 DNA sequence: TGTGCCAGCAGCCAACCAGACAGGTGCTATGGCTACACCTTC. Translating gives CASSQPDRCYGYTF.

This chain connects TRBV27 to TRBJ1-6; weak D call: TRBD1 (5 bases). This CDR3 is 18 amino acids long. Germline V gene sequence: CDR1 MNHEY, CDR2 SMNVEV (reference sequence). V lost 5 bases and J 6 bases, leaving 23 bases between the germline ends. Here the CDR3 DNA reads TGTGCCAGCAGTCGAGGGGTCCTATTTAGGAGGGGTAATTCACCCCTCCACTTT. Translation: CASSRGVLFRRGNSPLHF.

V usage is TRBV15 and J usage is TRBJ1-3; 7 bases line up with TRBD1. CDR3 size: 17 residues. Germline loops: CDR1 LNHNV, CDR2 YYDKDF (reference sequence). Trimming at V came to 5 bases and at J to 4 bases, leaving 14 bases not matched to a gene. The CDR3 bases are TGTGCCACCAGCGGACGAGATTGGGACAGCTCAGGAAACACCATATATTTT. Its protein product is CATSGRDWDSSGNTIYF. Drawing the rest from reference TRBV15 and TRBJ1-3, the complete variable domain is DAMVIQNPRYQVTQFGKPVTLSCSQTLNHNVMYWYQQKSSQAPKLLFHYYDKDFNNEADTPDNFQSRRPNTSFCFLDIRSPGLGDTAMYLCATSGRDWDSSGNTIYFGEGSWLTVV.

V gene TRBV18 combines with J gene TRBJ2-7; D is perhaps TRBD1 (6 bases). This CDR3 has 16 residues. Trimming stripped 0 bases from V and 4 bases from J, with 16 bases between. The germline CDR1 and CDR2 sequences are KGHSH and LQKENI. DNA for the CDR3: TGTGCCAGCTCACCACCAAATGAGAGGGGGATATACGAGCAGTACTTC. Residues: CASSPPNERGIYEQYF.

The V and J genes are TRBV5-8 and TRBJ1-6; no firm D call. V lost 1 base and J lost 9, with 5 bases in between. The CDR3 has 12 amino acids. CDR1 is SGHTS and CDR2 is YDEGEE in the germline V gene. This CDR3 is CASSLRGSPLHF. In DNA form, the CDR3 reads TGTGCCAGCAGCTTGCGGGGTTCACCCCTCCACTTT.

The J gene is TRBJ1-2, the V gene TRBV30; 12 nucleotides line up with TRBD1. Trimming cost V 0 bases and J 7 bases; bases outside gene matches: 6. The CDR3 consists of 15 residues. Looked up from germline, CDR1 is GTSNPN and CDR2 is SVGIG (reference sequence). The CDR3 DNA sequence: TGTGCCTGGAGTGTATACCTGGGACAGGGGGCTGGCTACACCTTC. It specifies CAWSVYLGQGAGYTF.

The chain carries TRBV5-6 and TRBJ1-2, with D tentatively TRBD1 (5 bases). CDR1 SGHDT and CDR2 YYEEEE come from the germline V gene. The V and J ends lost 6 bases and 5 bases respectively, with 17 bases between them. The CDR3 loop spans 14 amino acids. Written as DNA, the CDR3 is TGTGCCAGCACCCTAGGAGGGGCGGGGTATGGCTACACCTTC. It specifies CASTLGGAGYGYTF.

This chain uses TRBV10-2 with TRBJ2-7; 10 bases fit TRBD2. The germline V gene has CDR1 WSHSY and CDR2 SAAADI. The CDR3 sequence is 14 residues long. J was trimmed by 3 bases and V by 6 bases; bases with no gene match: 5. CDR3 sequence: CASRCLAGGYEQYF. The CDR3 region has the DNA TGCGCCAGCAGATGCTTAGCGGGGGGCTACGAGCAGTACTTC.

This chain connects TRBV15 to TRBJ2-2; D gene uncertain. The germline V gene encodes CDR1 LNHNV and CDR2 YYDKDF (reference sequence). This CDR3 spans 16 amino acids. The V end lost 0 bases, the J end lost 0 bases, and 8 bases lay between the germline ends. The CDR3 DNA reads TGTGCCACCAGCAGAGAGCAGGTCGCGAACACCGGGGAGCTGTTTTTT. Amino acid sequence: CATSREQVANTGELFF. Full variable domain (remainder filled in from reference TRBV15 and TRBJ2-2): DAMVIQNPRYQVTQFGKPVTLSCSQTLNHNVMYWYQQKSSQAPKLLFHYYDKDFNNEADTPDNFQSRRPNTSFCFLDIRSPGLGDTAMYLCATSREQVANTGELFFGEGSRLTVL.

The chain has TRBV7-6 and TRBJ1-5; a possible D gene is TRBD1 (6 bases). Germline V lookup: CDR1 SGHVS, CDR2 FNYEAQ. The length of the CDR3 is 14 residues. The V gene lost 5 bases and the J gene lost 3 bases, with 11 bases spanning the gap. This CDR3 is CASSPGVTNQPQHF. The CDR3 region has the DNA TGTGCCAGCAGCCCAGGGGTTACCAATCAGCCCCAGCATTTT.

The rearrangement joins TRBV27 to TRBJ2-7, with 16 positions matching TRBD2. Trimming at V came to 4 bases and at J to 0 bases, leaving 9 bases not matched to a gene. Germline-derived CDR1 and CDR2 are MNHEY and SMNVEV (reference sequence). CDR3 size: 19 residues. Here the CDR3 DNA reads TGTGCCAGCAGTTACTCCGGGACTAGCGGGAGGGTCCCCTCCTACGAGCAGTACTTC. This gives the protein CASSYSGTSGRVPSYEQYF.

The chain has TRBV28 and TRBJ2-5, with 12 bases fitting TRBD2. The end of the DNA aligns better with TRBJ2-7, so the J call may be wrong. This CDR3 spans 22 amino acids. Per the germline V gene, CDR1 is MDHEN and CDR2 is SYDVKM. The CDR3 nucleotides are TGTGCCAGCAGTTCGAAAGTCCGGGGGGGACTAGCGGGTACAAACAGCTCCTACGAGCAGTACTTC. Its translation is CASSSKVRGGLAGTNSSYEQYF.

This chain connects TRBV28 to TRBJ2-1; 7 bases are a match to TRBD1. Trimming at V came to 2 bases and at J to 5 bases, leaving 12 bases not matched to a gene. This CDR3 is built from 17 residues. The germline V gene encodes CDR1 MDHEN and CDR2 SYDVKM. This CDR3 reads CASSLKEVGQVDNEQFF. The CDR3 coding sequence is TGTGCCAGCAGTTTAAAGGAGGTAGGACAGGTAGACAATGAGCAGTTCTTC. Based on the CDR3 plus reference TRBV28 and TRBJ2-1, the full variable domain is DVKVTQSSRYLVKRTGEKVFLECVQDMDHENMFWYRQDPGLGLRLIYFSYDVKMKEKGDIPEGYSVSREKKERFSLILESASTNQTSMYLCASSLKEVGQVDNEQFFGPGTRLTVL.

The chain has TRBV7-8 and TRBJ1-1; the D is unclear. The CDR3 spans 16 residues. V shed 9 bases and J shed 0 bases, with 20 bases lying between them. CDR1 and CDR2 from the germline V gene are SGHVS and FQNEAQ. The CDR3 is CASSKTAKRLNTEAFF. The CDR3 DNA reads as TGTGCCAGTAGTAAGACCGCAAAGCGGTTGAACACTGAAGCTTTCTTT.

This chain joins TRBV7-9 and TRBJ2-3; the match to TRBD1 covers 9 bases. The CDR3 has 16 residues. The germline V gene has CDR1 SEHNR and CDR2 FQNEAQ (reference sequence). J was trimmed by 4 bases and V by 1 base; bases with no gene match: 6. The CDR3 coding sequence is TGTGCCAGCAGCTTAGGGGACAGGGAGAGGGCAGATACGCAGTATTTT. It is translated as CASSLGDRERADTQYF.

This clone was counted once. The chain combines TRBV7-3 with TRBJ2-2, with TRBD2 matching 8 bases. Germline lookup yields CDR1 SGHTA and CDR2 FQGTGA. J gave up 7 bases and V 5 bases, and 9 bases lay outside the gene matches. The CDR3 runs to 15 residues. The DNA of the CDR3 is TGTGCCAGCAGCATAAGCGGGGGCCTAGGCGGGGAGCTGTTTTTT. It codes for CASSISGGLGGELFF.